The 4 T cell receptor beta chains below all came from one sample that was sequenced in a study of regulatory T cells in long-lasting Graves disease. Time point of the sample: newly diagnosed GD, antithyroid drugs for less than 3 months. The TCR library was made from RNA extracted from PBMCs. According to the study, TCR beta libraries were built with iRepertoire HTBI primers and CDR3-region Arm-PCR. MiXCR, run by TCRdb on the multiplex PCR reads, gives a single entry per CDR3 protein. The data show about 350,000 distinct CDR3 sequences, with over 15% seen just once and 30% held by the top ten. The sample also formed part of further work on T cells in Graves' hyperthyroidism and ophthalmopathy.

The sample in question was peripheral blood mononuclear cells (PBMCs), obtained at new diagnosis, from a patient treated with antithyroid drugs. These receptors all come from a man aged 35-49 years with Graves disease.

This rearrangement joins TRBV28 to TRBJ1-1; 12 bases map to TRBD1. V shed 6 bases and J 7 bases; nucleotides not matched to a gene: 12. The CDR3 runs to 16 residues. Germline CDR1 reads MDHEN; CDR2 reads SYDVKM. CDR3 in DNA: TGTGCCAGCAGAGAAAGACCGGGACAGGGGGCCGGTGAAGCTTTCTTT. Protein product: CASRERPGQGAGEAFF.

This clonotype came up a few times. The V and J genes are TRBV20-1 and TRBJ2-7, with a tentative D call TRBD1 (6 bases). This CDR3 is 13 amino acids long. Looked up from germline, CDR1 is DFQATT and CDR2 is SNEGSKA (reference sequence). Trimming took 6 bases from V and 2 from J, leaving 14 bases between them. The DNA of the CDR3 is TGCAGTGCCTCCAACAGGGCCCCCTACGAGCAGTACTTC. Its protein product is CSASNRAPYEQYF.

This clonotype appeared many times. The V and J genes are TRBV18 and TRBJ2-7; 9 bases agree with TRBD2. The CDR3 sequence is 13 residues long. Per the germline V gene, CDR1 is KGHSH and CDR2 is LQKENI. After removal of 2 bases from V and 5 bases from J, the junction contained 1 base not matched to a gene. CDR3 residues: CASSPLAGDEQYF. CDR3 bases: TGTGCCAGCTCACCATTAGCGGGGGACGAGCAGTACTTC.

The V gene is TRBV19, the J gene TRBJ2-1; no reliable D call. The ends were cut back, 1 base at V and 15 bases at J, with 13 bases in the middle. The CDR3 runs 12 residues. In germline, CDR1 is LNHDA, CDR2 SQIVND (reference sequence). The CDR3 DNA reads TGTGCCAGTAGTATAGGCCCCACCTCCCCGTTCTTC. It translates to CASSIGPTSPFF.